The 8 T cell receptor beta chains below come from one sample, sequenced in a study of blood T cells in healthy people across ages. The authors ran a second PCR of about 6 to 11 cycles using a sample-barcoded 5' primer and a J-beta primer mix. One entry per CDR3 protein, called by TCRdb with MiXCR from the 5' RACE reads. The sample includes 750,000 to 950,000 distinct CDR3 sequences, about a quarter seen only once; the top ten take roughly 3.1%. These data were likewise used in another study, on T cells of mothers and their children.

Sequenced material: blood. These receptors originate from a boy between 10 and 17 years old in good health.

This clonotype was seen a handful of times. The rearrangement joins TRBV10-3 to TRBJ2-2; no reliable D call. CDR3 length equals 15 residues. Looked up from germline, CDR1 is ENHRY and CDR2 is SYGVKD. The ends were cut back, 0 bases at V and 4 bases at J, with 9 bases in the middle. CDR3 sequence (DNA): TGTGCCATCAGTGAGTCTGACACCAGCACCGGGGAGCTGTTTTTT. Its translation: CAISESDTSTGELFF.

This clonotype was seen more than once but under ten times. The rearrangement links TRBV14 to TRBJ2-5, with 9 bases aligning to TRBD1. The DNA matches TRBJ2-7 better at its end, which makes the J call doubtful. The V gene's germline CDR1 is SGHDN and CDR2 FVKESK. The length of the CDR3 is 17 residues. CDR3: CASSQVVGLQGAHEQYF. The CDR3 DNA sequence: TGTGCCAGCAGCCAAGTAGTAGGGCTACAGGGGGCCCACGAGCAGTACTTC.

The V call is TRBV2, the J call TRBJ1-4, with D hard to call. V lost 2 bases and J 8 bases, leaving 18 bases between the germline ends. This CDR3 has 16 residues. From germline, CDR1 is SNHLY and CDR2 FYNNEI. The CDR3 DNA sequence: TGTGCCAGCAGTGAATTCTCGGGCCCCCGGTGGGAAAAACTGTTTTTT. Translation: CASSEFSGPRWEKLFF.

The chain carries TRBV11-2 and TRBJ1-2; TRBD1 might be the D (6 bases). CDR1 SGHAT and CDR2 FQNNGV come from the germline V gene. This CDR3 is built from 13 residues. V dropped 2 bases and J dropped 4 bases, with 8 bases sitting between them. DNA of the CDR3: TGTGCCAGCAGCTTAAGCAGGGGCTATGGCTACACCTTC. Translated: CASSLSRGYGYTF.

The sample holds a few counts of this clonotype. The V and J genes are TRBV12-3 or TRBV12-4 and TRBJ1-5; tentatively, D is TRBD1 (6 bases). Trimming took 6 bases from V and 2 from J, leaving 23 bases between them. The CDR3 covers 18 residues. In DNA form, the CDR3 reads TGTGCCAGCAGGATCCACAGGGTTCGCTCGGTTGGCAATCAGCCCCAGCATTTT. Protein product: CASRIHRVRSVGNQPQHF.

A few counts support this clonotype. The chain couples TRBV20-1 to TRBJ2-5; D is uncertain. This CDR3 has 11 residues. Deletions cut 5 bases from V and 11 bases from J, with 15 bases between. From germline, CDR1 is DFQATT and CDR2 SNEGSKA (reference sequence). CDR3 loop: CSAQMTAEQYF. In DNA, the CDR3 is TGCAGTGCTCAGATGACCGCAGAGCAGTACTTC.

The gene calls are TRBV20-1 and TRBJ1-4; 9 bases are shared with TRBD1. Germline V gene sequence: CDR1 DFQATT, CDR2 SNEGSKA (reference sequence). J was trimmed by 1 base and V by 6 bases; bases with no gene match: 3. The CDR3 is 14 residues long. The CDR3 DNA sequence: TGCAGTGCCCAGGACAGGGGAACTAATGAAAAACTGTTTTTT. This encodes CSAQDRGTNEKLFF.

The chain has TRBV11-2 and TRBJ2-5; a possible D gene is TRBD2 (5 bases). The J call may be faulty, since TRBJ2-7 better matches the DNA end. The CDR3 has 15 residues. Per the germline V gene, CDR1 is SGHAT and CDR2 is FQNNGV. The DNA for the CDR3 is TGTGCCAGCAGCTTAGAGGCGGAGGCGAGCTACGAGCAGTACTTC. This translates into CASSLEAEASYEQYF.